Here is one T cell receptor beta chain with its context. TCRdb reprocessed the reads via MiXCR and lists one record per CDR3 protein. The sample lists more than 650,000 distinct CDR3 sequences; approximately 34% were seen once. The V and J ends lost 6 bases and 5 bases, in that order; junction bases with no gene match: 18. CDR3 length equals 18 residues. Germline-derived CDR1 and CDR2 are KGHDR and SFDVKD. The data stem from a study of T cell repertoires in cytomegalovirus infection. Across the study: Both a matching HLA type and CMV infection were indicated by public TCR beta signatures.

Material for sequencing was PBMCs. This TCR was sampled from a human donor in good health (CMV status not recorded). Some clones in this sample may be carry-over from other donors' samples. V gene TRBV24-1 combines with J gene TRBJ2-5; 9 positions agree with TRBD1. CDR3 region: CATSSGESGQGHKETQYF. CDR3 sequence (DNA): TGTGCCACCAGTTCGGGGGAATCGGGACAGGGACACAAGGAGACCCAGTACTTC.